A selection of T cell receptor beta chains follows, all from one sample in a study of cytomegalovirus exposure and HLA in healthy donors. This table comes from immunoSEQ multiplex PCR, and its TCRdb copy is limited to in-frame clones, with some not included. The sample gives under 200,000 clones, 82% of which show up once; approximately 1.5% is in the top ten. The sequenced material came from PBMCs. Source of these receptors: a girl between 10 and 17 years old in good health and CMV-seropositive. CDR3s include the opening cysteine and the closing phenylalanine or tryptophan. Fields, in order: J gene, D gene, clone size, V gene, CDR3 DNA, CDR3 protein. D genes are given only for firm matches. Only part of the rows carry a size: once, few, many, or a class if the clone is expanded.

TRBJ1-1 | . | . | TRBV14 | TGTGCCAGCAGGCGAATATACAGCTCTTTGAACACTGAAGCTTTCTTT | CASRRIYSSLNTEAFF
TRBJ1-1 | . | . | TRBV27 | TGTGCCAGCAGTTTATTTGGGGCTTTCACTGAAGCTTTCTTT | CASSLFGAFTEAFF
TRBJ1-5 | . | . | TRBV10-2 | TGCGCCAGCAGCGGCAGGAACAATCAGCCCCAGCATTTT | CASSGRNNQPQHF
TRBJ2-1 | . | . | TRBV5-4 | TGTGCCAGCAGCTTGAAACTTAATGAGCAGTTCTTC | CASSLKLNEQFF
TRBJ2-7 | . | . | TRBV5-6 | TGTGCCAGCAGCCAGGGAGGACGGCCCCACGAGCAGTACTTC | CASSQGGRPHEQYF
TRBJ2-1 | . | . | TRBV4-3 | TGCGCCAGCAGCCAAGCGTCAAAAAGCCTGAATGAGCAGTTCTTC | CASSQASKSLNEQFF
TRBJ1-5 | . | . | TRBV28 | TGTGCCAGCAGTTTATTCAGGAATAGCAATCAGCCCCAGCATTTT | CASSLFRNSNQPQHF
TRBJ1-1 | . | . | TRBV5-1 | TGCGCCAGCAGCTTGGAAGACTATATGAACACTGAAGCTTTCTTT | CASSLEDYMNTEAFF
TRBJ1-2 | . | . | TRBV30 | TGTGCCTGGGACAGCGAGACTAACTATGGCTACACCTTC | CAWDSETNYGYTF
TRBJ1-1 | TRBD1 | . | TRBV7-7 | TGTGCTAGCAGCTCGGACAGGGACACTGAAGCTTTCTTT | CASSSDRDTEAFF
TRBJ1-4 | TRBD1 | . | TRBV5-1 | TGCGCCAGCAGCTTGGAGGGGGCGGCTAATGAAAAACTGTTTTTT | CASSLEGAANEKLFF
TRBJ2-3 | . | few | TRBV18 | TGTGCCAGCTCACCACTTCAGGATTTTACAGATACGCAGTATTTT | CASSPLQDFTDTQYF
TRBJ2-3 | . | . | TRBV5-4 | TGTGCCAGCAGCTTGCGCAGTGGAGCAGATACGCAGTATTTT | CASSLRSGADTQYF
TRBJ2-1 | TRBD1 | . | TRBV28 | TGTGCCAGCAGACCCCTAGGACAGGGGACCTACAATGAGCAGTTCTTC | CASRPLGQGTYNEQFF
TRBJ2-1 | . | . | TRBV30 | TGTGCCTGGAGCCGACGATTTGGTGGGGGGTACAATGAGCAGTTCTTC | CAWSRRFGGGYNEQFF
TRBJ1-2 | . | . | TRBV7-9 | TGTGCCAGCAGCTTGGCGGGGCGCTGGGGCTACACCTTC | CASSLAGRWGYTF
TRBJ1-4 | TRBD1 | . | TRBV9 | TGTGCCAGCAGCGTAAGGGACAGGGGTAATGAAAAACTGTTTTTT | CASSVRDRGNEKLFF
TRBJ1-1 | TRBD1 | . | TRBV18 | TGTGCCAGCTCACCACGGCGGGGACAGGGGGGCACTGAAGCTTTCTTT | CASSPRRGQGGTEAFF
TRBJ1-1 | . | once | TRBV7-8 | TGTGCCAGCACGGGGGATATCACTGAAGCTTTCTTT | CASTGDITEAFF
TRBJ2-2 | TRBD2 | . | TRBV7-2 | TGTGCCAGCAGCTTAGCGCTTACAGCGGGGGGGAACACCGGGGAGCTGTTTTTT | CASSLALTAGGNTGELFF
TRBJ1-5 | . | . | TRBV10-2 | TGCGCCAGCAGGGGGCCGGGGGGCAATCAGCCCCAGCATTTT | CASRGPGGNQPQHF
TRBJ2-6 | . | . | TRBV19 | TGTGCCAGTAGTATAGGTGGAACAGTCTCTGGGGCCAACGTCCTGACTTTC | CASSIGGTVSGANVLTF
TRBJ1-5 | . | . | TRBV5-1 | TGCGCCAGCAGCTTGGAGCCCCAGAGGGGCAATCAGCCCCAGCATTTT | CASSLEPQRGNQPQHF
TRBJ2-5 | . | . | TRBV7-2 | TGTGCCAGCAGCTTCGGAGGGGAGACCCAGTACTTC | CASSFGGETQYF
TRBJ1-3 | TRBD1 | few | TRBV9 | TGTGCCAGCAGCGCCCGGACAGGGGATAGAAACACCATATATTTT | CASSARTGDRNTIYF
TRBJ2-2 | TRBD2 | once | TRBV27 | TGTGCCAGTTCGACTAGCGGGAACACCGGGGAGCTGTTTTTT | CASSTSGNTGELFF
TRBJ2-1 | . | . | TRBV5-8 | TGTGCCAGCAGCTTAGGTCAGGGCTACAATGAGCAGTTCTTC | CASSLGQGYNEQFF
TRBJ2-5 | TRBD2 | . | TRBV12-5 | TGTGCTAGTGGGCCCGGGACTAACGGAGAGACCCAGTACTTC | CASGPGTNGETQYF
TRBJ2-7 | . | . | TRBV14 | TGTGCCAGCAGCCCCCAGGACTGGACCTACGAGCAGTACTTC | CASSPQDWTYEQYF
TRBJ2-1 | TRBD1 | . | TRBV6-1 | TGTGCCAGCAGTCTACAGGGGGCTGGAGGGAATGAGCAGTTCTTC | CASSLQGAGGNEQFF
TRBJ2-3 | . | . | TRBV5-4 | TGTGCCAGCAGCTTGGCCGGGGGAAGCACAGATACGCAGTATTTT | CASSLAGGSTDTQYF
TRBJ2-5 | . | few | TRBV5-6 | TGTGCCAGCAGCTTGGGCCAGGGTGGGGAGACCCAGTACTTC | CASSLGQGGETQYF
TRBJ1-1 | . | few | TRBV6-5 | TGTGCCAGCAGTACAGACATGAACACTGAAGCTTTCTTT | CASSTDMNTEAFF
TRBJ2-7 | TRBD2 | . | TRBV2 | TGTGCCAGCCAAGGTAGCGGGGAAAACGAGCAGTACTTC | CASQGSGENEQYF
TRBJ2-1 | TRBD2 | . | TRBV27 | TGTGCCAGCGGACTAGCGGGGGAGTACAATGAGCAGTTCTTC | CASGLAGEYNEQFF
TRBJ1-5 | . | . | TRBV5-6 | TGTGCCAGCACAAAGCTGGGGCAGGGTACCTATAGCAATCAGCCCCAGCATTTT | CASTKLGQGTYSNQPQHF
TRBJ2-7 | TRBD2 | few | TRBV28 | TGTGCCAGCAGTTTCAGGGTCGGGTTAGAGGGAGGGCCTTTCTACGAGCAGTACTTC | CASSFRVGLEGGPFYEQYF
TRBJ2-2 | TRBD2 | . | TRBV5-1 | TGCGCCAGCAGCTTCGGACTAGCCGATAGGGTGATCGCCGGGGAGCTGTTTTTT | CASSFGLADRVIAGELFF
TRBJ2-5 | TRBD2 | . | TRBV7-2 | TGTGCCAGCAGCCTTCAACTAGCGGGGTGGGAGACCCAGTACTTC | CASSLQLAGWETQYF
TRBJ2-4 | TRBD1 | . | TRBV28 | TGTGCCAGCAGTTTACAGGGGGACCAAAACATTCAGTACTTC | CASSLQGDQNIQYF
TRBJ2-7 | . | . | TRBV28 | TGTGCCAGCAGTTTAATCCGGGATGAAGGGTACGAGCAGTACTTC | CASSLIRDEGYEQYF
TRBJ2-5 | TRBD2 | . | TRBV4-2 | TGTGCCAGCAGCCAAAGCGGGGCACGGGAGACCCAGTACTTC | CASSQSGARETQYF
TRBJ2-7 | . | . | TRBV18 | TGTGCCAGCTCACCTGGCATGGTCGGGGCCTACGAGCAGTACTTC | CASSPGMVGAYEQYF
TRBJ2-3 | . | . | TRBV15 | TGTGCCACCAGCATGATACCAGGACGGCGGGCCGGCACAGATACGCAGTATTTT | CATSMIPGRRAGTDTQYF
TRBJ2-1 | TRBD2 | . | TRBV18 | TGTGCCAGCTCACCGGGACTAGCGGGGGAGGATGAGCAGTTCTTC | CASSPGLAGEDEQFF
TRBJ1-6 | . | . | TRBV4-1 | TGCGCCAGCAGCCCAACTTTTGCGGCGGATTCACCCCTCCACTTT | CASSPTFAADSPLHF
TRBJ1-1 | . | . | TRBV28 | TGTGCCAGCAGTTCCGTAAGGGGGTGGGCCATGAACACTGAAGCTTTCTTT | CASSSVRGWAMNTEAFF
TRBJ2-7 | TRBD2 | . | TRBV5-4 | TGTGCCAGCACCGAACAGGCGGGGGGTTACGAGCAGTACTTC | CASTEQAGGYEQYF
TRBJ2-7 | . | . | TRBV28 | TGTGCCAGCAGTCTTCGGGGCAGGGGTTCCTACGAGCAGTACTTC | CASSLRGRGSYEQYF
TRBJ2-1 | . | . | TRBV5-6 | TGTGCCAGCAGCTTGAGGATTACGGGGTCCTACAATGAGCAGTTCTTC | CASSLRITGSYNEQFF